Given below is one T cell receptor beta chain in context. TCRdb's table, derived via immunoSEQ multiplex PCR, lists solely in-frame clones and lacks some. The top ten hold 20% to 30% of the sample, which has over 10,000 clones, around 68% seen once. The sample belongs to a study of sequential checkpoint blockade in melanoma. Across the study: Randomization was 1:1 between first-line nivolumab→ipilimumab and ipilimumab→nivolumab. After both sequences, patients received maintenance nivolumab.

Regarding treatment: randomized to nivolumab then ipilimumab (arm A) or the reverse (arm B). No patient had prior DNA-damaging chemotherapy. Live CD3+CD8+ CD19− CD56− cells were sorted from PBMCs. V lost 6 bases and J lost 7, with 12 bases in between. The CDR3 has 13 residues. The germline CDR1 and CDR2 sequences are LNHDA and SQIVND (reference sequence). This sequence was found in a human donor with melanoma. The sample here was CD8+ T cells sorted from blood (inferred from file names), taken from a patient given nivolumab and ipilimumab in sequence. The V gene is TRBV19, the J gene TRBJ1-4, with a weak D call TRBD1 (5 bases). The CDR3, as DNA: TGTGCCAGTAGCCCGGTGGGGCGTGAAAAACTGTTTTTT. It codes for CASSPVGREKLFF. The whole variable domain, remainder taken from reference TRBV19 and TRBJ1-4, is DGGITQSPKYLFRKEGQNVTLSCEQNLNHDAMYWYRQDPGQGLRLIYYSQIVNDFQKGDIAEGYSVSREKKESFPLTVTSAQKNPTAFYLCASSPVGREKLFFGSGTQLSVL.